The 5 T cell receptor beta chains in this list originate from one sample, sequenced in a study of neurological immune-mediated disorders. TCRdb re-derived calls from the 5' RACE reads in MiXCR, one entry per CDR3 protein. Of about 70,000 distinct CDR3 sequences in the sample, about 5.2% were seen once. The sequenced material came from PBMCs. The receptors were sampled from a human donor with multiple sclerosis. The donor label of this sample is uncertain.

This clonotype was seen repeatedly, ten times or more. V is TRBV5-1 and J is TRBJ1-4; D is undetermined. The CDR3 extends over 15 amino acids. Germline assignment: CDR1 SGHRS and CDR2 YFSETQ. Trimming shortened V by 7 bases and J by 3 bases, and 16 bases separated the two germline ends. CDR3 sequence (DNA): TGCGCCAGCCGATATGACGGAGGCCCTAATGAAAAACTGTTTTTT. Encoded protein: CASRYDGGPNEKLFF.

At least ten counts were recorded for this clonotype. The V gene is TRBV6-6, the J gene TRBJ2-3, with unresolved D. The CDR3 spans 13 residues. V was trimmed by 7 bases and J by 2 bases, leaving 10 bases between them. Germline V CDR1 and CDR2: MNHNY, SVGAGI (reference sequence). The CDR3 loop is CASMPENTDTQYF. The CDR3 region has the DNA TGTGCCAGCATGCCGGAGAACACAGATACGCAGTATTTT.

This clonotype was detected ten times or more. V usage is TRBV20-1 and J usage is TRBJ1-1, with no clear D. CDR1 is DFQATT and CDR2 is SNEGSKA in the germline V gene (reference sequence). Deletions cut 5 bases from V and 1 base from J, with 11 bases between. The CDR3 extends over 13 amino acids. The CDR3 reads CSAGPEGNTEAFF. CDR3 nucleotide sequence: TGCAGTGCTGGGCCAGAAGGGAACACTGAAGCTTTCTTT.

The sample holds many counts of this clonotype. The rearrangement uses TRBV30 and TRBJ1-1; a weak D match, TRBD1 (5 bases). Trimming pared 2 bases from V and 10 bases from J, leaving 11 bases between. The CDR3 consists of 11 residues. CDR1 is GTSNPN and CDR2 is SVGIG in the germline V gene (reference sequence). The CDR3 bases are TGTGCCTGGAGTCGGGGCGAGGTAGCTTTCTTT. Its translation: CAWSRGEVAFF.

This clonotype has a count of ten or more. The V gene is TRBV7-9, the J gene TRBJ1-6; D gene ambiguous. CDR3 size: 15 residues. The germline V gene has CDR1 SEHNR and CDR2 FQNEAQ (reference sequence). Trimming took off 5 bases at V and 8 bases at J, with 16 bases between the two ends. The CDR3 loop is CASSRGHWEDSPLHF. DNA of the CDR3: TGTGCCAGCAGCCGAGGGCACTGGGAGGATTCACCCCTCCACTTT.